These 4 T cell receptor beta chains came from one sample sequenced in a study of blood T cell repertoires in COVID-19 (dated by TCRdb to 2018 to 2020). Receptor libraries were prepared by the immunoSEQ multiplex PCR assay. Held by TCRdb, this immuneACCESS table contains in-frame sequences only and omits some clones. Under half of the omission traces to an unresolved V gene where checked; the cause of the rest is unknown. The sample table lists over 150,000 clones, 75% to 85% of them with a count of one. The ten biggest clones cover 13% of the sample. Sequencing was done on a sample of peripheral blood. The receptors originated from a human donor in a cohort sampled during active COVID-19.

The V and J genes are TRBV15 and TRBJ2-1; TRBD2 agrees at 9 bases. This CDR3 comprises 21 residues. Germline V lookup: CDR1 LNHNV, CDR2 YYDKDF (reference sequence). Losses at the gene ends were 0 bases for V and 6 bases for J; bases not matched to a gene: 21. In DNA, the CDR3 is TGTGCCACCAGCAGAGATGGGGGTTCAGGGCTTAGCGGGAGAATTGGCAATGAGCAGTTCTTC. This codes for CATSRDGGSGLSGRIGNEQFF.

This clone was found a few times. V and J are TRBV27 and TRBJ1-2, with D possibly matching TRBD1 (6 bases). Germline assignment: CDR1 MNHEY and CDR2 SMNVEV (reference sequence). This CDR3 comprises 15 residues. V lost 3 bases and J lost 2, with 13 bases in between. This CDR3 reads CASSLVLGGNYGYTF. In DNA, the CDR3 is TGTGCCAGCAGTTTGGTCTTAGGGGGAAACTATGGCTACACCTTC.

The V gene is TRBV19, the J gene TRBJ2-2; 9 bases fit TRBD2. There are 15 residues in the CDR3. The junction had 6 bases not matched to a gene; V was cut back by 6 bases and J by 4 bases. CDR1 LNHDA and CDR2 SQIVND come from the germline V gene (reference sequence). The CDR3 is CASSYSGSSTGELFF. Here the CDR3 DNA reads TGTGCCAGTAGCTATAGCGGGAGTTCCACCGGGGAGCTGTTTTTT. Full variable domain (remainder filled in from reference TRBV19 and TRBJ2-2): DGGITQSPKYLFRKEGQNVTLSCEQNLNHDAMYWYRQDPGQGLRLIYYSQIVNDFQKGDIAEGYSVSREKKESFPLTVTSAQKNPTAFYLCASSYSGSSTGELFFGEGSRLTVL.

V and J are TRBV2 and TRBJ2-2; 11 bases are a match to TRBD2. Looked up from germline, CDR1 is SNHLY and CDR2 is FYNNEI. The CDR3 totals 17 residues. Unmatched junction bases numbered 8, after V lost 3 bases and J lost 5 bases. Here the CDR3 reads CASSDPLAGGRTGELFF. For the CDR3, the DNA is TGTGCCAGCAGTGACCCTCTAGCGGGAGGCAGGACCGGGGAGCTGTTTTTT.